This is a list of T cell receptor beta chains from one sample in a study of breast tumors, draining lymph nodes, adjacent tissues. Each CDR3 protein is one row after TCRdb ran MiXCR on the multiplex PCR reads. The sample shows fewer than 25,000 distinct CDR3 sequences, under 75% of them seen only once. The sequenced material came from tumor-adjacent breast tissue. Every receptor here comes from a female donor with breast cancer. Some clones in this sample may be carry-over from other donors' samples. CDR3s include the opening cysteine and the closing phenylalanine or tryptophan. Fields, in order: clone size, D gene, V gene, J gene, CDR3 DNA, CDR3 protein. The D gene is left open where the match is weak. Rows may omit the clone size; those that give it use once, few, many or a size class.

>medium-sized|.|TRBV5-1|TRBJ2-7
TGCGCCAGCAGCGAAGGGGGCGGGAGCATCGAGCAGTACTTC
CASSEGGGSIEQYF
>.|.|TRBV20-1|TRBJ2-5
TGCAGGGGAATACAGAATCAAGAGACCCAGTACTTC
CRGIQNQETQYF
>.|TRBD2|TRBV7-6|TRBJ2-7
TGTGCCAGCAGCTTAGAACTAGCGGGAGGACTGGGCGGGGAGCAGTACTTC
CASSLELAGGLGGEQYF
>.|.|TRBV2|TRBJ2-3
TGTGCCAGGGGACCTAGCACAGATACGCAGTATTTT
CARGPSTDTQYF
>.|.|TRBV20-1|TRBJ1-2
TGCAGTGCCCGCAGCCCAAAAAACTATGGCTACACCTTC
CSARSPKNYGYTF
>.|.|TRBV19|TRBJ1-5
TGTGCCAGTAGTATGCGGTCAAGCAATCAGCCCCAGCATTTT
CASSMRSSNQPQHF
>medium-sized|.|TRBV20-1|TRBJ1-5
TGCAGTGCTAGAGACTCTGGGGTCCGAAGCAATCAGCCCCAGCATTTT
CSARDSGVRSNQPQHF
>.|TRBD2|TRBV20-1|TRBJ2-5
TGCAGTGCTAGAGGGACTAGCGGGAGTCTAGGGGAGACCCAGTACTTC
CSARGTSGSLGETQYF
>many|.|TRBV5-6|TRBJ1-6
TGTGCCAGCAGTCCACCCCCAGCGGTCCGTTCGCCCCTCCACTTT
CASSPPPAVRSPLHF
>.|.|TRBV3-1|TRBJ1-6
TGTGCCAGCAGCCAAGGGCAGGCCTATTCACCCCTCCACTTT
CASSQGQAYSPLHF
>many|TRBD1|TRBV20-1|TRBJ2-1
TGCAGTGCCCACGACAGGGGGAAATTAAATGAGCAGTTCTTC
CSAHDRGKLNEQFF
>.|TRBD1|TRBV29-1|TRBJ1-6
TGCAGCGGTGCTACAGGGGGCGCTGACCATAATTCACCCCTCCACTTT
CSGATGGADHNSPLHF
>few|TRBD1|TRBV9|TRBJ2-7
TGTGCCAGCAGCGCGGGACAGGCGACTTACGAGCAGTACTTC
CASSAGQATYEQYF
>once|TRBD1|TRBV7-8|TRBJ2-7
TGTGCCAGCAGTCGGACAGGGGGTTTCGAGCAGTACTTC
CASSRTGGFEQYF
>many|.|TRBV19|TRBJ2-2
TGTGCCAGTAGTATCGGGGTGCAGGTCGGCAGGGACACCGGGGAGCTGTTTTTT
CASSIGVQVGRDTGELFF
>large|TRBD2|TRBV7-9|TRBJ2-5
TGTGCCAGCAGCTCTCTAGCGGGAGGGCGTGAGACCCAGTACTTC
CASSSLAGGRETQYF